This entry features one T cell receptor beta chain sequence. Its target is not known. This sample stems from a study of vaccination and CD4 T cells after COVID-19. With the Oncomine TCR Beta short-read assay, DNA from cultured CD4+ T cells was sequenced. A single record per CDR3 protein comes from TCRdb applying MiXCR to the PCR reads. The top ten clones hold approximately 11% of a sample with over 14,000 distinct CDR3 sequences, about 73% of them seen once. Treatment defined: roughly 10-day PBMC culture with coronavirus spike peptide pools or control peptides (ViraFEST assay). The V and J ends lost 1 base and 9 bases, in that order; junction bases with no gene match: 2. The CDR3 loop spans 13 amino acids. Germline V gene sequence: CDR1 SEHNR, CDR2 FQNEAQ (reference sequence).

The sample taken for sequencing was CD4+ T cells from blood, cultured in vitro. The V call is TRBV7-9, the J call TRBJ2-1; 8 bases align to TRBD2. The clonotype was recovered from a human donor who had recovered from COVID-19. The CDR3 DNA follows: TGTGCCAGCAGCTTAGGGACTAGCACTGAGCAGTTCTTC. Amino acids: CASSLGTSTEQFF.